The clone carrying this T cell receptor beta chain was picked up many times. Antigen specificity is unknown. This record comes from a study of regulatory T cells in long-lasting Graves disease. CDR3 regions were amplified by Arm-PCR using iRepertoire HTBI primers to build TCR beta libraries. MiXCR, run by TCRdb on the multiplex PCR reads, gives a single entry per CDR3 protein. The sample holds a few hundred thousand distinct CDR3 sequences, roughly 22% seen once. Study conclusions and caveats: Among samples with persistent disease, TRBV28, TRBJ1-2 and TRBJ2-5 were favored. Persistent patients shared about 3,000 public clonotypes among themselves. Newly diagnosed patients shared fewer, at some 900.

Time point of the sample: persistent/refractory GD, antithyroid drugs over 5 years with positive TRAb. Following extraction of RNA from PBMCs, that RNA was used to make the TCR library. The patients were drawn from one endocrinology department in Xi'an, China. The CDR3 runs 12 residues. CDR1 is SNHLY, CDR2 FYNNEI, per germline. V lost 7 bases to trimming and J lost 11 bases, with 14 bases between them. The chain has TRBV2 and TRBJ1-4; D is unresolved. The source material was peripheral blood mononuclear cells (PBMCs), sampled when the disease was refractory, from a patient treated with antithyroid drugs. The sequence was collected from a female donor with Graves disease. The CDR3 sequence is CASNQLPAKLFF. CDR3 bases: TGTGCCAGCAATCAACTCCCGGCCAAACTGTTTTTT.